A selection of T cell receptor beta chains follows, all from one sample in a study of blood T cell repertoires in COVID-19. Profiling relied on immunoSEQ multiplex PCR, and the TCRdb table lists in-frame clones only, not all of them. The table shows approximately 140,000 clones, with around 79% occurring only once. Sequencing input: peripheral blood. All receptors derive from a man in his sixties with acute or convalescent COVID-19. Each CDR3 is given with its conserved first and last residue. D genes are given only for firm matches. For some rows the clone size is stated as once, few or many, or as a class when expanded; others skip it.

V,D,J,size,CDR3,DNA
TRBV2,.,TRBJ1-4,.,CASSWTVLNEKLFF,TGTGCCAGCAGTTGGACAGTCCTTAATGAAAAACTGTTTTTT
TRBV3-1/TRBV3-2,TRBD1,TRBJ1-1,.,CASSRQGGTEAFF,TGTGCCAGCAGCCGACAGGGAGGTACTGAAGCTTTCTTT
TRBV11-3,TRBD2,TRBJ2-1,.,CASSLEGRGADEQFF,TGTGCCAGCAGCTTAGAGGGGCGGGGGGCGGATGAGCAGTTCTTC
TRBV4-2,.,TRBJ2-6,.,CASSPAGNSGANVLTF,TGTGCCAGCAGCCCCGCGGGGAACTCTGGGGCCAACGTCCTGACTTTC
TRBV6-2/TRBV6-3,.,TRBJ2-7,many,CASSWGGPYEQYF,TGTGCCAGCAGTTGGGGCGGCCCCTACGAGCAGTACTTC
TRBV11-1,.,TRBJ2-2,.,CASRKGAFTGELFF,TGTGCCAGCAGGAAAGGGGCATTCACCGGGGAGCTGTTTTTT
TRBV28,.,TRBJ1-3,.,CASRIQGHSGNTIYF,TGTGCCAGCAGAATTCAGGGACACTCTGGAAACACCATATATTTT
TRBV6-1,.,TRBJ2-3,.,CASSDPGLNTDTQYF,TGTGCCAGCAGTGACCCGGGACTTAACACAGATACGCAGTATTTT
TRBV7-3,.,TRBJ2-3,.,CASSLSQTTDTQYF,TGTGCCAGCAGCTTATCACAAACCACAGATACGCAGTATTTT
TRBV7-9,.,TRBJ1-1,.,CASSLAGRGNTEAFF,TGTGCCAGCAGCTTAGCAGGTCGGGGGAACACTGAAGCTTTCTTT
TRBV5-1,.,TRBJ1-1,once,CASSPLGGSGTEAFF,TGCGCCAGCAGCCCCCTGGGAGGCTCAGGGACTGAAGCTTTCTTT
TRBV7-9,TRBD1,TRBJ1-4,.,CASSFGGQRATNEKLFF,TGTGCCAGCAGCTTCGGGGGACAGCGCGCAACTAATGAAAAACTGTTTTTT
TRBV27,.,TRBJ1-1,.,CASSSPGLNTEAFF,TGTGCCAGCAGTTCTCCGGGGTTGAACACTGAAGCTTTCTTT
TRBV21-1,.,TRBJ2-1,.,CASSPRTSGIPHLSYNEQFF,TGTGCCAGCAGCCCCCGGACTAGCGGGATTCCTCACCTCTCCTACAATGAGCAGTTCTTC
TRBV19,TRBD2,TRBJ2-3,.,CASGGVTPSTDTQYF,TGTGCCAGTGGGGGGGTGACACCGAGCACAGATACGCAGTATTTT
TRBV28,TRBD2,TRBJ2-7,.,CASSQGLAGAYEQYF,TGTGCCAGCAGTCAAGGACTAGCGGGAGCCTACGAGCAGTACTTC
TRBV4-2,.,TRBJ1-2,many,CASSQDAGVWAQANYGYTF,TGTGCCAGCAGCCAAGATGCGGGGGTGTGGGCTCAAGCTAACTATGGCTACACCTTC
TRBV7-2,.,TRBJ2-1,.,CASSFQRTSTAYNEQFF,TGTGCCAGCAGCTTTCAAAGAACTAGTACCGCCTACAATGAGCAGTTCTTC